This TCR beta chain derives from a study of radiotherapy plus CTLA-4 blockade in lung cancer. Study-wide background: Patients showed objective responses in 15% to 20% of cases, and disease control was achieved by roughly 30%.

Details on this clone: Antigen specificity is unknown.

The junction had 1 base not matched to a gene; V was cut back by 6 bases and J by 6 bases. The CDR3 runs to 13 residues. From germline, CDR1 is WSHSY and CDR2 SAAADI. The data were produced by immunoSEQ multiplex PCR, yet TCRdb's version contains in-frame clones alone and is incomplete. The sample carries 45,000 or so clones, nearly 90% recorded once. Study-level findings and limits: Blood saw expansion of tumor-derived TCR clones after radiotherapy plus ipilimumab.

The gene calls are TRBV10-2 and TRBJ1-5, with 11 bases that match TRBD1. The source was peripheral blood, collected from a patient treated with radiotherapy plus ipilimumab. The TCR originated in a human donor with non-small cell lung cancer whose response to radiotherapy plus ipilimumab could not be evaluated. The CDR3 region is CASRGTGGQPQHF. In DNA form, the CDR3 reads TGCGCCAGCAGGGGGACAGGGGGTCAGCCCCAGCATTTT.